This is a list of T cell receptor beta chains from one sample in a study of identifying expanded T cells in peripheral blood. This table comes from immunoSEQ multiplex PCR, and its TCRdb copy is limited to in-frame clones, with some not included. The table records 70,000 or so clones, about nine tenths of them present only once. Sequences were obtained from blood. The receptors here all came from a person between 18 and 75 years old in good health. Both conserved end residues are part of each CDR3. The D gene is left open where the match is weak. Rows may omit the clone size; those that give it use once, few, many or a size class.

abundance	v_gene	d_gene	j_gene	CDR3nt	CDR3aa
few	TRBV30	-	TRBJ1-3	TGTGCCTGGAGTGGACAGGGAAACACCATATATTTT	CAWSGQGNTIYF
few	TRBV28	-	TRBJ2-5	TGTGCCAGCAGTCTTCCCGGCGTTCGGTCGACCCAGTACTTC	CASSLPGVRSTQYF
-	TRBV19	-	TRBJ2-3	TGTGCCAGTAGTCCCGCCGGGAGAACTGAAAGAGATACGCAGTATTTT	CASSPAGRTERDTQYF
-	TRBV6-5	TRBD1	TRBJ1-4	TGTGCCAGCAGTTTATCCACAGGGGTAGCTAATGAAAAACTGTTTTTT	CASSLSTGVANEKLFF
-	TRBV7-8	TRBD2	TRBJ2-3	TGTGCCAGCAGCTACAGAGCGGGGGGGCAGGAAGATACGCAGTATTTT	CASSYRAGGQEDTQYF
-	TRBV28	-	TRBJ1-5	TGTGCCAGCAGGAGATCTGGTAGCCATCAGCCCCAGCATTTT	CASRRSGSHQPQHF
-	TRBV15	TRBD1	TRBJ1-4	TGTGCCACCAGCAGAGACGGACAGGTCTACGAAAAACTGTTTTTT	CATSRDGQVYEKLFF
-	TRBV6-6	-	TRBJ1-5	TGTGCCAGCAGAGACGGCTACAATCAGCCCCAGCATTTT	CASRDGYNQPQHF
-	TRBV5-4	-	TRBJ2-2	TGTGCCAGCAGCTTATTTAGAGGGGCGGAGGGCACCGGGGAGCTGTTTTTT	CASSLFRGAEGTGELFF
once	TRBV28	TRBD1	TRBJ2-7	TGTGCCAGCAGTTTATGGAGCGACAGGGGTGTCGAGCAGTACTTC	CASSLWSDRGVEQYF